This T cell receptor (beta chain) was identified during a study of T cell clonotyping in hematopoietic cell transplantation. Findings and limits, study-wide: Pathologically expanded recipient clonotypes increased progressively from day 30 to day 180 as diversity fell.

As to time point: recipient sample about 28 days before transplant, after cytoreduction. Blood collection times were about day -28 and days 30, 100, 180 posttransplant. The CDR3 runs to 14 residues. Between the trimmed V and J ends, which lost 5 bases and 5 bases, there was a span of 12 bases. Germline V gives CDR1 SGHTA, CDR2 FQGNSA. About this clone: The antigen remains unidentified.

Assay used: immunoSEQ multiplex PCR; TCRdb lists only in-frame clones, some missing. This table has tens of thousands of clones, less than 85% appearing once. Here the sequenced sample was peripheral blood mononuclear cells, taken before stem cell transplant. The sequence derives from a man between 60 and 70 years old with acute myeloid leukemia. Some clones in this sample may be carry-over from other donors' samples. The chain carries TRBV7-2 and TRBJ2-2, with a possible D match to TRBD1 (6 bases). The CDR3 DNA is TGTGCCAGCAGCCTGTACAGGGTTACCGGGGAGCTGTTTTTT. Translating gives CASSLYRVTGELFF.